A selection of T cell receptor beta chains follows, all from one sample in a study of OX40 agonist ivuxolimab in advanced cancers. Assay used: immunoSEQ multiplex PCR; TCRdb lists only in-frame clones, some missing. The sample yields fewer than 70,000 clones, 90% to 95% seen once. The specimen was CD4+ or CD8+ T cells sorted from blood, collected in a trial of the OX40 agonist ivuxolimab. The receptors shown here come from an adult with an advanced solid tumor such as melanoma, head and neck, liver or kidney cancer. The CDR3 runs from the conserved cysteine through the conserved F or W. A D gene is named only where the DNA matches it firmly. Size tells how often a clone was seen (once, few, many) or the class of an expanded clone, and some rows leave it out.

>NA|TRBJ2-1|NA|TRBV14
TGTGCCAGCAGTCAGCGGTTGCGGGATGAGCAGTTCTTC
CASSQRLRDEQFF
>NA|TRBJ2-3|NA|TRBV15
TGTGCCACCAGCAGACTAGAGCAACGGACAGGGGTAGCGGGAGTATGGACAGATACGCAGTATTTT
CATSRLEQRTGVAGVWTDTQYF
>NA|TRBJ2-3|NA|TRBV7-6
TGTGCCAGCAGCTTAGAGATATGGGCTAGCACAGATACGCAGTATTTT
CASSLEIWASTDTQYF
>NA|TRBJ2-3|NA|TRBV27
TGTGCCAGCAGTATAAGGACAGCACGTGGCACAGATACGCAGTATTTT
CASSIRTARGTDTQYF
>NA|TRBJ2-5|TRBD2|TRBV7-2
TGTGCCAGCAGCCTCTCACTAGCGCAACAAGGCCCACAAGAGACCCAGTACTTC
CASSLSLAQQGPQETQYF
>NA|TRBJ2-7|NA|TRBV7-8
TGTGCCAGCAGCCCAAGAGGGGTTTTATACGAGCAGTACTTC
CASSPRGVLYEQYF
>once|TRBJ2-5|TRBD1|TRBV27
TGTGCCAGCATCAACAGGGGAGAAGGGCAAGAGACCCAGTACTTC
CASINRGEGQETQYF
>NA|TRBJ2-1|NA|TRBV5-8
TGTGCCAGATCCTACAATGAGCAGTTCTTC
CARSYNEQFF
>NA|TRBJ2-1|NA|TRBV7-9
TGTGCCAGCTCGGGGCGCTACAATGAGCAGTTCTTC
CASSGRYNEQFF
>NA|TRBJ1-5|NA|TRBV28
TGTGCCAGCAGTTTATTCCAGGGTGGCAATCAGCCCCAGCATTTT
CASSLFQGGNQPQHF
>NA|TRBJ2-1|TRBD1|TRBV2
TGTGCCAGCAACCCCTTACAGGGGGCTTCCTACAATGAGCAGTTCTTC
CASNPLQGASYNEQFF
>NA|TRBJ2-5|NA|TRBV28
TGTGCCAGCAGTTTAGGTGTTGTAAAGGAGCGGACCTTCCGCGGAGAGACCCAGTACTTC
CASSLGVVKERTFRGETQYF
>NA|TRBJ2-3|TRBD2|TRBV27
TGTGCCAGCATGGCCGGGACTAGCGGTTTGGATACGCAGTATTTT
CASMAGTSGLDTQYF
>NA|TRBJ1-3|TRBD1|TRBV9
TGTGCCAGCAGCGTAGGAAGGACAGGGGTAGGAAACACCATATATTTT
CASSVGRTGVGNTIYF
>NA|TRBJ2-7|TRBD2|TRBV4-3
TGCGCCAGCAGCCACCTAGCGGGAGGGCGAGACGAGCAGTACTTC
CASSHLAGGRDEQYF
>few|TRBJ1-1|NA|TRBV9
TGTGCCAGCAGCCCCGGGGGGATTGAAGCTTTCTTT
CASSPGGIEAFF
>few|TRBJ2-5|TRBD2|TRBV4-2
TGTGCCAGCAGCCACACTAGCGGGGGAGGGTCAGAGACCCAGTACTTC
CASSHTSGGGSETQYF
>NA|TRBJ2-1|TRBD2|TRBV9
TGTGCCAGCAGCTCTAGCGGGAGCTCCTACAATGAGCAGTTCTTC
CASSSSGSSYNEQFF
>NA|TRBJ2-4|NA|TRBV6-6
TGTGCCAGCAGTTACGGTGCCGAGGCCAAAAACATTCAGTACTTC
CASSYGAEAKNIQYF
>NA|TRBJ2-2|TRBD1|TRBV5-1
TGCGCCAGCAGCTCGGGACAGGGGGCGACCGGGGAGCTGTTTTTT
CASSSGQGATGELFF
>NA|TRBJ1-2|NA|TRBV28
TGTGCCAGCAGCGACACGGGAAACAGTCCTAACTATGGCTACACCTTC
CASSDTGNSPNYGYTF
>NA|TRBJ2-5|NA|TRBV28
TGTGCCAGCAGTTTGGGGGAGAGGGCCCAAATAGAGACCCAGTACTTC
CASSLGERAQIETQYF
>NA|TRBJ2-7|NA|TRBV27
TGTGCCAGCAGCCCCCAGTCGGTTACCTACGAGCAGTACTTC
CASSPQSVTYEQYF
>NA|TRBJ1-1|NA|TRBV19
TGTGCCAGTAGTATTTTGGTTTCGATGAACACTGAAGCTTTCTTT
CASSILVSMNTEAFF
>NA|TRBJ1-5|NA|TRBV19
TGTGCCAGTCTCAGGAGGGGTAGCAATCAGCCCCAGCATTTT
CASLRRGSNQPQHF
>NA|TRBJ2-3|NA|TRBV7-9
TGTGCCAGCAGCTCCTCCGGTTTAGCCACAGATACGCAGTATTTT
CASSSSGLATDTQYF
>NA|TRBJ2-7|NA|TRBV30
TGTGCCTGGGAACTAGCTAAGTACGAGCAGTACTTC
CAWELAKYEQYF
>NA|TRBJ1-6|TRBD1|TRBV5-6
TGTGCCAGCACTCCAGACAGGGCCGGTAGGAATTCACCCCTCCACTTT
CASTPDRAGRNSPLHF
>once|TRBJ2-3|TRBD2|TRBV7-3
TGTGCCAGCAGCCTCCTAGCGGGAACCGCAGATACGCAGTATTTT
CASSLLAGTADTQYF
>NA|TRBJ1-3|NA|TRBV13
TGTGCCAGCAGCCCCCTGGGACGTGCTTACTCTGGAAACACCATATATTTT
CASSPLGRAYSGNTIYF
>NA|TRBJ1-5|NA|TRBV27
TGTGCCAGTGGTCAGCCCCAGCATTTT
CASGQPQHF
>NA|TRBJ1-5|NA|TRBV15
TGTGCCACCAGCAGAGAGGGGGGTGGTCAGCCCCAGCATTTT
CATSREGGGQPQHF
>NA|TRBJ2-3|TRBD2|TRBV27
TGTGCCAGCGGTCAGGGGAGGGCGGGAGGGCCGACAGATACGCAGTATTTT
CASGQGRAGGPTDTQYF
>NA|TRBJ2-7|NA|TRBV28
TGTGCCAGCAGTCCCACCCAAGTTCTCGAGCAGTACTTC
CASSPTQVLEQYF
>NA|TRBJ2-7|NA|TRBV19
TGTGCCAGTAGTATAGGGGGGATCTACGAGCAGTACTTC
CASSIGGIYEQYF
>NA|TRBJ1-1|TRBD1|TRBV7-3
TGTGCCAGCAGCCCCGGACAGGGTATCACTGAAGCTTTCTTT
CASSPGQGITEAFF
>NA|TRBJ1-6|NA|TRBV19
TGTGCCAGTAGTATCCAGGGGCGTAATTCACCCCTCCACTTT
CASSIQGRNSPLHF
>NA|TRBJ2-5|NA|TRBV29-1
TGCAGCGTTGAACCAGGTGGGGAGACCCAGTACTTC
CSVEPGGETQYF
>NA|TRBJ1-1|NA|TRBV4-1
TGCGCCAGCAAAGTGACTGGGGCCGCCGAAATTGAAGCTTTCTTT
CASKVTGAAEIEAFF
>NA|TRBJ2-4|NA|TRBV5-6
TGTGCCAGCAGCTTGACCTTAACCGGCCCCGCGGACATTCAGTACTTC
CASSLTLTGPADIQYF
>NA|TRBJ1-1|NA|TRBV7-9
TGTGCCAGCAGCTTAGCGCAAGGCCCTCCGGGTACTGAAGCTTTCTTT
CASSLAQGPPGTEAFF
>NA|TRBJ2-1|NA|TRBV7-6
TGTGCCAGCAGCCCGTTTGGGGCGAGCTCCTACAATGAGCAGTTCTTC
CASSPFGASSYNEQFF
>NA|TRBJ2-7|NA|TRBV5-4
TGTGCCAGCAGCTCAGACTTCTACGAGCAGTACTTC
CASSSDFYEQYF
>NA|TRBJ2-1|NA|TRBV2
TGTGCCAGCAGAGGGGACAATGAGCAGTTCTTC
CASRGDNEQFF
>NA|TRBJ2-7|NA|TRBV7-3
TGTGCCAGCAGCTATGCCCCGGGACCGCCCTACGAGCAGTACTTC
CASSYAPGPPYEQYF
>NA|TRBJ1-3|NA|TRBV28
TGTGCCAGCAAGACACTGGGAAACACCATATATTTT
CASKTLGNTIYF
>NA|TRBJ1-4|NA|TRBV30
TGTGCCTGGAGTTGGGGAGTTCTTAATGAAAAACTGTTTTTT
CAWSWGVLNEKLFF
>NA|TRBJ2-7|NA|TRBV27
TGTGCCAGCAGTTTATCGTCCCTAGCGTACTCCTACGAGCAGTACTTC
CASSLSSLAYSYEQYF
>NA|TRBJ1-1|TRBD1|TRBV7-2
TGTGCCAGCAGCTTAGCGGTCAGGGGGACGACTGAAGCTTTCTTT
CASSLAVRGTTEAFF
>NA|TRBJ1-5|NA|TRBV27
TGTGCCAGCAGGGCCGCCCCGACAAGTACCCAGCATTTT
CASRAAPTSTQHF
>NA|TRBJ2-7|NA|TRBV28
TGTGCCAGCAGTCTACAGGGTTACGAGCAGTACTTC
CASSLQGYEQYF
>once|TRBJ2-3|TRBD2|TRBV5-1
TGCGCCAGCAGCGTCAACCTGACTAGCGGGAGTGATACGCAGTATTTT
CASSVNLTSGSDTQYF
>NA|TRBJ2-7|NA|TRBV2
TGTGCCAGCAGGGGGCTTGGAACAACCTCCTACGAGCAGTACTTC
CASRGLGTTSYEQYF
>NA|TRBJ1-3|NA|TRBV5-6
TGTGCCAGCAGTTCCCGACGGAACTCTGGAAACACCATATATTTT
CASSSRRNSGNTIYF
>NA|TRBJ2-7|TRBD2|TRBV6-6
TGTGCCAGCAGTTACCGTGGAGCGGGAGTGGACGAGCAGTACTTC
CASSYRGAGVDEQYF
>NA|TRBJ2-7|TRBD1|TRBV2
TGTGCCAGCAGGGCGGCCGGGACAGGGACCTACGAGCAGTACTTC
CASRAAGTGTYEQYF
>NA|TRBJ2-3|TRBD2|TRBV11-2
TGTGCCAGCAGCTCGACCGGGACTAGCGGACCTTTCACAGATACGCAGTATTTT
CASSSTGTSGPFTDTQYF